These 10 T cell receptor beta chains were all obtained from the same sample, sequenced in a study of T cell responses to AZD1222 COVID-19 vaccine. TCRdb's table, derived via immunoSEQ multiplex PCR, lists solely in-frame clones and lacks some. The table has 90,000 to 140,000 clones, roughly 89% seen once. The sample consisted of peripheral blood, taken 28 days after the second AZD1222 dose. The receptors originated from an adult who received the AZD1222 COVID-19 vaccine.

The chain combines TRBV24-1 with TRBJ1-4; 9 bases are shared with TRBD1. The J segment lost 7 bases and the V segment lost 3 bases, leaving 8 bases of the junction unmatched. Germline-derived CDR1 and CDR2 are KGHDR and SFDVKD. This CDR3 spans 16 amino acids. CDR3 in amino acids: CATSDPTGGGSEKLFF. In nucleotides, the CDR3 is TGTGCCACCAGTGATCCTACAGGGGGCGGGAGTGAAAAACTGTTTTTT.

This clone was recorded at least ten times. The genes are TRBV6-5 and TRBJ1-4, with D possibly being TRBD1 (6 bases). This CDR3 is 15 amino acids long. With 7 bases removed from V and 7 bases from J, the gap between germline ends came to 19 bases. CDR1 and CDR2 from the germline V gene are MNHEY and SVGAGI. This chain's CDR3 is CASTQQWTEFEKLFF. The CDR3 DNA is TGTGCCAGCACCCAACAGTGGACAGAGTTTGAAAAACTGTTTTTT.

The CDR3: CASSPRAGLGMREQYF. CDR3 coding DNA: TGTGCCAGCAGCCCTAGGGCCGGACTAGGGATGAGAGAGCAGTACTTC. The chain is built from TRBV7-9 and TRBJ2-7; 7 nucleotides match TRBD2. Unmatched junction bases numbered 17, after V lost 5 bases and J lost 7 bases. CDR3 length equals 16 residues. Germline CDR1 reads SEHNR; CDR2 reads FQNEAQ (reference sequence).

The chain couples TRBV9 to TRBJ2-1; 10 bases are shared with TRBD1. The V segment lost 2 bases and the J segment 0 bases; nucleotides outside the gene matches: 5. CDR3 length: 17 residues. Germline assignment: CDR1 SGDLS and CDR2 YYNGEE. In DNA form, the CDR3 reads TGTGCCAGCAGCGTTGTAGGGACAGGGGCCTCCTACAATGAGCAGTTCTTC. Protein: CASSVVGTGASYNEQFF. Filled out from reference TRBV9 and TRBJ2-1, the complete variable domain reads DSGVTQTPKHLITATGQRVTLRCSPRSGDLSVYWYQQSLDQGLQFLIQYYNGEERAKGNILERFSAQQFPDLHSELNLSSLELGDSALYFCASSVVGTGASYNEQFFGPGTRLTVL.

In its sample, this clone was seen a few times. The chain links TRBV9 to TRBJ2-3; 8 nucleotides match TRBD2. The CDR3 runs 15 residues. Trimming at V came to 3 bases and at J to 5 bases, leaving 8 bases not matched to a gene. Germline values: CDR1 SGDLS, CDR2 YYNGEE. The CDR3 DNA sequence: TGTGCCAGCAGCGCCGGGGACGGGGGGGTAGATACGCAGTATTTT. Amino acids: CASSAGDGGVDTQYF.

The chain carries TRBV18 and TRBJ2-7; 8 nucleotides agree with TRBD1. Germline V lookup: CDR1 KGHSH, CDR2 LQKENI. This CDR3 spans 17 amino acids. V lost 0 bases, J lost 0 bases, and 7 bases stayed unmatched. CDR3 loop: CASSPPNSGQGSYEQYF. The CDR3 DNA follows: TGTGCCAGCTCACCACCAAACTCAGGACAGGGCTCCTACGAGCAGTACTTC.

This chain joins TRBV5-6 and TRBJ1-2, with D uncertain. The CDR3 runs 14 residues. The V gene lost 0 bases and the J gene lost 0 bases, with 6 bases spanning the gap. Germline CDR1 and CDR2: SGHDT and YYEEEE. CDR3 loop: CASSLDRPNYGYTF. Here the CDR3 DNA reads TGTGCCAGCAGCTTGGACAGACCTAACTATGGCTACACCTTC.

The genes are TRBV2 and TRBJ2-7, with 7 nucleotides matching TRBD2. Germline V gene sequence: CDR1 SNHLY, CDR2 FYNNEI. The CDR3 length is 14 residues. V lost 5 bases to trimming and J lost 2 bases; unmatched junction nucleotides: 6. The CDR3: CASSRSGLTYEQYF. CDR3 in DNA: TGTGCCAGCAGTCGTAGCGGGCTAACCTACGAGCAGTACTTC.

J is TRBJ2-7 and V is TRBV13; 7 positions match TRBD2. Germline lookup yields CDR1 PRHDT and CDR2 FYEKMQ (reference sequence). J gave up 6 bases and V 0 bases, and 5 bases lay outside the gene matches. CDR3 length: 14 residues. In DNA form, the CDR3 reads TGTGCCAGCAGCTTAGGCGGGAGGTTAATCGAGCAGTACTTC. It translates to CASSLGGRLIEQYF.

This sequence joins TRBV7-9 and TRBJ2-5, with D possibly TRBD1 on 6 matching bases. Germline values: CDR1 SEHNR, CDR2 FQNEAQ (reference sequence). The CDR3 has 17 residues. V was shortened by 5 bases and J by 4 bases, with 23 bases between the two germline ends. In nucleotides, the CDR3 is TGTGCCAGCAGCCACACCCTTCTCCAGGGGCGCCGAGAGACCCAGTACTTC. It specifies CASSHTLLQGRRETQYF.